This is a list of T cell receptor beta chains from one sample in a study of blood T cells in healthy people across ages. Each CDR3 protein is one row after TCRdb ran MiXCR on the 5' RACE reads. The sample consists of approximately 940,000 distinct CDR3 sequences, around 48% of them appearing once. Sequencing was performed on blood. These TCRs come from a man younger than 40 in good health. Both conserved end residues are part of each CDR3. Each record gives: clone size, V gene, J gene, D gene, CDR3 DNA, CDR3 protein. The D gene is left open where the match is weak. Clone size is shown for a subset of rows, as once, few, many or a class of expanded clone.

size: .
V: TRBV3-1
J: TRBJ1-2
D: .
DNA: TGTGCCAGCAGCCAGACCGCCCTGGGGGATAACTATGGCTACACCTTC
CDR3: CASSQTALGDNYGYTF

size: .
V: TRBV7-2
J: TRBJ2-7
D: TRBD2
DNA: TGTGCCAGCAGGCCTAACGCCGGGACTAGCGCCGAGCAGTACTTC
CDR3: CASRPNAGTSAEQYF

size: few
V: TRBV12-3/TRBV12-4
J: TRBJ2-1
D: .
DNA: TGTGCCAGCAGTTTCGGCAGGGAAGGGGTGAATGAGCAGTTCTTC
CDR3: CASSFGREGVNEQFF

size: .
V: TRBV3-1
J: TRBJ2-6
D: .
DNA: TGTGCCAGCAGCCAGGTCAGCCCCTCTGGGGCCAACGTCCTGACTTTC
CDR3: CASSQVSPSGANVLTF

size: .
V: TRBV5-8
J: TRBJ2-7
D: .
DNA: TGTGCCAGCAGCGGACCCCATGGAAGGGGGGGGACCTACGAGCAGTACTTC
CDR3: CASSGPHGRGGTYEQYF

size: .
V: TRBV2
J: TRBJ2-1
D: .
DNA: TGTGCCAGCAGTGAATTCCAGGGTCACAATGAGCAGTTCTTC
CDR3: CASSEFQGHNEQFF

size: many
V: TRBV7-2
J: TRBJ2-7
D: .
DNA: TGTGCCAGCAGCTTAGTCTTTGGGCAGTCCTCCTACGAGCAGTACTTC
CDR3: CASSLVFGQSSYEQYF

size: .
V: TRBV11-2
J: TRBJ1-2
D: .
DNA: TGTGCCAGCAGCGCCCGGGAAAGAAGGGGCTATGGCTACACCTTC
CDR3: CASSARERRGYGYTF

size: few
V: TRBV6-1
J: TRBJ2-2
D: .
DNA: TGTGCCAGCAGTGAAGTGAAGGGACACACCGGGGAGCTGTTTTTT
CDR3: CASSEVKGHTGELFF

size: once
V: TRBV15
J: TRBJ1-2
D: TRBD1
DNA: TGTGCCACCAGCCGACAGGGGAGCTATGGCTACACCTTC
CDR3: CATSRQGSYGYTF

size: .
V: TRBV4-1
J: TRBJ2-5
D: TRBD2
DNA: TGCGCCAGCAGCCAAATACTAGCGGGGAAACAAGAGACCCAGTACTTC
CDR3: CASSQILAGKQETQYF

size: few
V: TRBV12-3/TRBV12-4
J: TRBJ2-3
D: TRBD2
DNA: TGTGCCAGCAGGAGGACTAGCGGGACTCCGGATACGCAGTATTTT
CDR3: CASRRTSGTPDTQYF

size: .
V: TRBV20-1
J: TRBJ2-5
D: .
DNA: TGCAGTGCTAGACTTTCTAAAGAGACCCAGTACTTC
CDR3: CSARLSKETQYF

size: once
V: TRBV20-1
J: TRBJ2-3
D: .
DNA: TGCAGTGCTAACAGGCCGACTCCTAGCACAGATACGCAGTATTTT
CDR3: CSANRPTPSTDTQYF

size: .
V: TRBV5-1
J: TRBJ2-5
D: .
DNA: TGCGCCAGTAAGAGTGGTGTCATAGGGCAAGAGACCCGGTACTTC
CDR3: CASKSGVIGQETRYF

size: few
V: TRBV30
J: TRBJ2-1
D: TRBD2
DNA: TGTGCCTGGAGGCAACCGGGACTAGGTAACAATGAGCAGTTCTTC
CDR3: CAWRQPGLGNNEQFF

size: few
V: TRBV11-2
J: TRBJ1-6
D: .
DNA: TGTGCCAGCAGCTTAGGCGGGGTGAACTACCTCCACTTT
CDR3: CASSLGGVNYLHF

size: few
V: TRBV7-2
J: TRBJ2-1
D: .
DNA: TGTGCCAGCAGCTTAGCGCGGGGAGCCCTGAGGGAGCAGTTCTTC
CDR3: CASSLARGALREQFF

size: .
V: TRBV7-2
J: TRBJ1-2
D: TRBD1
DNA: TGTGCCAGCAGCTGGGACAGGAGCCATGGCTACACCTTC
CDR3: CASSWDRSHGYTF

size: .
V: TRBV9
J: TRBJ2-4
D: TRBD1
DNA: TGTGCCAGCAGCGGGGACAGAAACATTCAGTACTTC
CDR3: CASSGDRNIQYF

size: .
V: TRBV5-1
J: TRBJ2-3
D: .
DNA: TGCGCCAGCAGCTTGGCGCGGGCGGGCGGCACAGATACGCAGTATTTT
CDR3: CASSLARAGGTDTQYF

size: .
V: TRBV11-3
J: TRBJ2-7
D: TRBD1
DNA: TGTGCCAGCAGACTACAGGGGGGCTCCTACGAGCAGTACTTC
CDR3: CASRLQGGSYEQYF

size: .
V: TRBV29-1
J: TRBJ2-7
D: .
DNA: TGCAGCGTTTATCGGGACGAAGATTCCTACGAGCAGTACTTC
CDR3: CSVYRDEDSYEQYF

size: few
V: TRBV9
J: TRBJ2-7
D: TRBD2
DNA: TGTGCCAGCAGCGTCGGCCCTAGCGGGGTTTACTACGAGCAGTACTTC
CDR3: CASSVGPSGVYYEQYF

size: many
V: TRBV29-1
J: TRBJ2-3
D: TRBD2
DNA: TGCAGCGTTCGCGGACTAGCGGGGGGTCGCACAGATACGCAGTATTTT
CDR3: CSVRGLAGGRTDTQYF

size: many
V: TRBV24-1
J: TRBJ2-5
D: TRBD2
DNA: TGTGCCACCAGTGGGAGCGGGGCGTCCCAAGAGACCCAGTACTTC
CDR3: CATSGSGASQETQYF

size: once
V: TRBV12-3/TRBV12-4
J: TRBJ2-4
D: TRBD2
DNA: TGTGCCTGCAGTGTAGGGGAGGGTGGCATTCAGTACTTC
CDR3: CACSVGEGGIQYF

size: .
V: TRBV5-1
J: TRBJ1-1
D: TRBD1
DNA: TGCGCCAGCAGCCACGGGACAGGGGCGAGCACTGAAGCTTTCTTT
CDR3: CASSHGTGASTEAFF

size: .
V: TRBV7-3
J: TRBJ1-2
D: TRBD1
DNA: TGTGCCAGCAGCTCGACAGGGGATGATGGCTACACCTTC
CDR3: CASSSTGDDGYTF

size: .
V: TRBV5-1
J: TRBJ2-2
D: .
DNA: TGCGCCAGCAGCTTGGGAGACACCCATCTGGGCGGGGAGCTGTTTTTT
CDR3: CASSLGDTHLGGELFF

size: .
V: TRBV28
J: TRBJ1-2
D: .
DNA: TGTGCCAGCAGCTCGATTGGTAGCTATGGCTACACCTTC
CDR3: CASSSIGSYGYTF

size: .
V: TRBV6-1
J: TRBJ2-1
D: .
DNA: TGTGCCAGCAGTGAAGTCCGAGGGGTCGATGAGCAGTTCTTC
CDR3: CASSEVRGVDEQFF

size: few
V: TRBV27
J: TRBJ2-1
D: TRBD2
DNA: TGTGCCAGCAGCAGAGCGGGGCGGGGAGATTACAATGAGCAGTTCTTC
CDR3: CASSRAGRGDYNEQFF

size: few
V: TRBV6-5
J: TRBJ2-7
D: TRBD2
DNA: TGTGCCAGCAGAGTTAGCGGGGGGGCCTCGGGCGAGCAGTACTTC
CDR3: CASRVSGGASGEQYF

size: .
V: TRBV7-9
J: TRBJ2-1
D: .
DNA: TGTGCCAGCAGTTATCAGGGAGGGGGTGAGCAGTTCTTC
CDR3: CASSYQGGGEQFF

size: .
V: TRBV20-1
J: TRBJ2-1
D: .
DNA: TGCAGTGCAGTGAGGGATAGAAGGGTCAATGAGCAGTTCTTC
CDR3: CSAVRDRRVNEQFF

size: .
V: TRBV20-1
J: TRBJ2-2
D: .
DNA: TGCAGTGCTAGGAGGACGGACCCAAGCACCGGGGAGCTGTTTTTT
CDR3: CSARRTDPSTGELFF

size: .
V: TRBV29-1
J: TRBJ2-2
D: TRBD1
DNA: TGCAGCGTTGTCACAGGGGGCGGCACCGGGGAGCTGTTTTTT
CDR3: CSVVTGGGTGELFF

size: .
V: TRBV7-9
J: TRBJ2-2
D: .
DNA: TGTGCCAGCAGCTCCCCCCGGGAACAACCCGCCCAGGAGCTGTTTTTT
CDR3: CASSSPREQPAQELFF

size: .
V: TRBV3-1
J: TRBJ1-2
D: .
DNA: TGTGCCAGCAGCCAAGCCGCGGGGGCAAAAGGTGGCTACACCTTC
CDR3: CASSQAAGAKGGYTF

size: many
V: TRBV20-1
J: TRBJ2-3
D: TRBD1
DNA: TGCAGTGCGAGGACAGGGGGGACAGATACGCAGTATTTT
CDR3: CSARTGGTDTQYF

size: .
V: TRBV24-1
J: TRBJ2-5
D: TRBD1
DNA: TGTGCCACCAGTGGTGCTTACAGGGGGCTCCAAGAGACCCAGTACTTC
CDR3: CATSGAYRGLQETQYF

size: few
V: TRBV5-1
J: TRBJ2-7
D: .
DNA: TGCGCCAGCAGCTTGGAGGAGGCCCCTCTCTACGAGCAGTACTTC
CDR3: CASSLEEAPLYEQYF

size: .
V: TRBV4-2
J: TRBJ2-5
D: TRBD2
DNA: TGTGCCAGCAGCCAAGATGGATGGCTAGCGGGTGAGACCCAGTACTTC
CDR3: CASSQDGWLAGETQYF

size: once
V: TRBV6-5
J: TRBJ2-7
D: .
DNA: TGTGCCAGCAGTTACTCTCCAGGCCCCGTGGGGTTGATGAGCGAGCAGTACTTC
CDR3: CASSYSPGPVGLMSEQYF

size: few
V: TRBV28
J: TRBJ2-7
D: TRBD2
DNA: TGTGCCAGCACTCCGGCGGGGGTGAAGTACGAGCAGTACTTC
CDR3: CASTPAGVKYEQYF

size: .
V: TRBV20-1
J: TRBJ1-2
D: .
DNA: TGCAGTGCTAGAGATTCGGAGGACTTAGGCTACACCTTC
CDR3: CSARDSEDLGYTF

size: .
V: TRBV6-5
J: TRBJ2-3
D: .
DNA: TGTGCCAGCAACCCGGGGAGTAGCGCAGATACGCAGTATTTT
CDR3: CASNPGSSADTQYF

size: .
V: TRBV7-2
J: TRBJ2-7
D: .
DNA: TGTGCCAGCAGCCAAGACCCAGGGACCTACGAGCAGTACTTC
CDR3: CASSQDPGTYEQYF

size: few
V: TRBV2
J: TRBJ1-6
D: .
DNA: TGTGCCAGCAGTGAAGGGGGACAAGGGAGCTCCTATAATTCACCCCTCCACTTT
CDR3: CASSEGGQGSSYNSPLHF

size: few
V: TRBV29-1
J: TRBJ2-7
D: .
DNA: TGCAGCGTAGGATACGGCAGAGAGATAGAGCAGTACTTC
CDR3: CSVGYGREIEQYF